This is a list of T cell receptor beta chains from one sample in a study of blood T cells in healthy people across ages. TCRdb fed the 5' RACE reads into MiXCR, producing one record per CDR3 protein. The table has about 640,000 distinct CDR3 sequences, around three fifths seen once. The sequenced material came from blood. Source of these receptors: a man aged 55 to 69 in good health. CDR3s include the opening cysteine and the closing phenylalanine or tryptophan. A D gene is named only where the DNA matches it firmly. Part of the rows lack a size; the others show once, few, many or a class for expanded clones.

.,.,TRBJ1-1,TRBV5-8,CPPARANTEAFF,TGTCCCCCAGCCAGGGCGAACACTGAAGCTTTCTTT
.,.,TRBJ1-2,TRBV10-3,CAISESNYGYTF,TGTGCCATCAGTGAATCTAACTATGGCTACACCTTC
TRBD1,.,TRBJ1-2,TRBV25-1,CASSDRDSYGYTF,TGTGCCAGCAGTGACCGGGACAGCTATGGCTACACCTTC
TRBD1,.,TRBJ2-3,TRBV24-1,CATSDPGTGVTDTQYF,TGTGCCACCAGTGATCCCGGGACAGGGGTCACAGATACGCAGTATTTT
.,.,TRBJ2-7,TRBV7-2,CASSLTERLTRGYEQYF,TGTGCCAGCAGCTTAACAGAGCGGCTGACACGGGGATACGAGCAGTACTTC
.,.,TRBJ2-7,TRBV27,CASSIPGTFHEQYF,TGTGCCAGCAGTATACCCGGGACATTTCACGAGCAGTACTTC
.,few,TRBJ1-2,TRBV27,CASSPRPGKYGYTF,TGTGCCAGCAGCCCCCGACCGGGGAAATATGGCTACACCTTC
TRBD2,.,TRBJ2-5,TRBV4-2,CASSLIRGGKETQYF,TGTGCCAGCAGCCTCATAAGGGGAGGGAAAGAGACCCAGTACTTC
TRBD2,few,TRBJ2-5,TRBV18,CASSPAVAGGQETQYF,TGTGCCAGCTCACCTGCAGTAGCGGGGGGTCAAGAGACCCAGTACTTC
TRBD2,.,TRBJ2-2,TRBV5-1,CASSHTSGAYTGELFF,TGCGCCAGCAGCCATACTAGCGGGGCCTACACCGGGGAGCTGTTTTTT
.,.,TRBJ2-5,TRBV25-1,CASKVGARETQYF,TGTGCCAGCAAGGTGGGCGCAAGAGAGACCCAGTACTTC
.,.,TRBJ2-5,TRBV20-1,CSARWDIDEQYF,TGCAGTGCTAGGTGGGACATCGATGAGCAGTACTTC
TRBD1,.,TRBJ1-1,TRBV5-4,CASSRPGQGDGTEAFF,TGTGCCAGCAGCCGACCGGGACAGGGAGATGGCACTGAAGCTTTCTTT
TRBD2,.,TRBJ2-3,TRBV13,CASSLFLAGTDTQYF,TGTGCCAGCAGCTTATTCCTAGCGGGCACAGATACGCAGTATTTT
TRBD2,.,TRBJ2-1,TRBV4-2,CASSQTGTSGGNEQFF,TGTGCCAGCAGCCAAACCGGGACTAGCGGGGGTAATGAGCAGTTCTTC
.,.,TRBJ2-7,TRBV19,CASTTTGRPYEQYF,TGTGCCAGTACCACCACGGGCAGGCCCTACGAGCAGTACTTC
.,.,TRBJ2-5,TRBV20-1,CSARDRSRENQETQYF,TGCAGTGCTAGAGATCGAAGCCGGGAAAACCAAGAGACCCAGTACTTC
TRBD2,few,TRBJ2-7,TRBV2,CASGRLAGAYEQYF,TGTGCCAGCGGGCGGCTAGCGGGGGCCTACGAGCAGTACTTC
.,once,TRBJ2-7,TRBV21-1,CAGSNRTACYEQYF,TGTGCCGGCAGTAACCGGACGGCCTGTTACGAGCAGTACTTC
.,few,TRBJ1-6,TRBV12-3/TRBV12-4,CASIPDRDNSPLHF,TGTGCCAGCATTCCGGACAGAGATAATTCACCCCTCCACTTT
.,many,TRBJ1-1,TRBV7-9,CASSTTDPEFEAFF,TGTGCCAGCAGCACCACCGATCCAGAATTTGAAGCTTTCTTT
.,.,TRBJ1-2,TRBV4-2,CASSQEWAGSNYGYTF,TGTGCCAGCAGCCAAGAATGGGCAGGGTCTAACTATGGCTACACCTTC
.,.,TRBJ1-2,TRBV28,CASSFQLGVYGYTF,TGTGCCAGCAGTTTTCAGTTAGGTGTCTATGGCTACACCTTC
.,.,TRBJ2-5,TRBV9,CASSVGGIQETQYF,TGTGCCAGCAGCGTAGGGGGGATCCAAGAGACCCAGTACTTC
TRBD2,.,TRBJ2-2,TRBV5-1,CASSPQRGGTGELFF,TGCGCCAGCAGCCCCCAACGCGGGGGAACCGGGGAGCTGTTTTTT
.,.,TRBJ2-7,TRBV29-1,CSVEVSGNYEQYF,TGCAGCGTTGAAGTATCAGGGAACTACGAGCAGTACTTC
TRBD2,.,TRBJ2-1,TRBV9,CASSVVAGGLKFF,TGTGCCAGCAGCGTAGTAGCGGGGGGGCTCAAGTTCTTC
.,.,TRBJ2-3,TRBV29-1,CSVEWQRHADTQYF,TGCAGCGTTGAATGGCAGCGCCATGCAGATACGCAGTATTTT
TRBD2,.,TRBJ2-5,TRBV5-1,CASSYGTSGVIQETQYF,TGCGCCAGCAGCTACGGGACTAGCGGGGTGATCCAAGAGACCCAGTACTTC
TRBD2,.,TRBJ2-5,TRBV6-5,CASKVLAGGTKYNEQYF,TGTGCCAGCAAGGTTCTAGCGGGGGGCACTAAATACAATGAGCAGTACTTC
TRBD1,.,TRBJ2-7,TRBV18,CASSPGTGGYHEQYF,TGTGCCAGCTCACCTGGGACAGGGGGTTACCACGAGCAGTACTTC
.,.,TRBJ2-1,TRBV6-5,CASSRDVSSYNEQFF,TGTGCCAGCAGTCGGGACGTGAGCTCCTACAATGAGCAGTTCTTC
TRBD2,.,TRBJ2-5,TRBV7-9,CASSFPTSGKETQYF,TGTGCCAGCAGCTTTCCGACTAGCGGAAAAGAGACCCAGTACTTC
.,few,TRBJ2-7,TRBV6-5,CASSYSRPTLPYEQYF,TGTGCCAGCAGTTACTCGAGGCCCACCCTCCCCTACGAGCAGTACTTC
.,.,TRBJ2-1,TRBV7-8,CASSLGTRGQQETQFF,TGTGCCAGCAGCTTAGGTACCAGGGGTCAACAAGAGACCCAGTTCTTC
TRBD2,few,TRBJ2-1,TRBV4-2,CASSPSGGSDEQFF,TGTGCCAGCAGCCCCAGCGGGGGGTCGGATGAGCAGTTCTTC
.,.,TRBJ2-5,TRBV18,CASSPPTTGETQYF,TGTGCCAGCTCACCTCCGACTACGGGAGAGACCCAGTACTTC
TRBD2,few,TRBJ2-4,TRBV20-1,CSVRRRGENIQYF,TGCAGTGTTCGTCGGCGGGGGGAAAACATTCAGTACTTC
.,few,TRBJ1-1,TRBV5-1,CASRPGGNTEAFF,TGCGCCAGCCGGCCGGGCGGGAACACTGAAGCTTTCTTT
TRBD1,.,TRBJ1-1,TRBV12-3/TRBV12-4,CASKGQILNTEAFF,TGTGCCAGCAAGGGACAGATACTGAACACTGAAGCTTTCTTT
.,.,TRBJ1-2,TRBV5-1,CASSPSALGYTF,TGCGCCAGCAGCCCATCCGCCCTAGGCTACACCTTC
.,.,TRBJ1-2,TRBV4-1,CASSSHRVGGYTF,TGCGCCAGCAGCTCTCACAGGGTTGGGGGCTACACCTTC
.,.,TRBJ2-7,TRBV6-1,CASRDSRVPPYEQYF,TGTGCCAGCCGCGACTCCCGGGTCCCTCCTTACGAGCAGTACTTC
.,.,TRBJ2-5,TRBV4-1,CASSPSPLETQYF,TGCGCCAGCAGCCCGTCCCCCCTAGAGACCCAGTACTTC
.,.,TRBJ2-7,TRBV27,CASSLRGQVNSYEQYF,TGTGCCAGCAGTTTGAGAGGGCAGGTCAACTCCTACGAGCAGTACTTC
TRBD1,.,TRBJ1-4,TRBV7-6,CASSVDGQGGKLFF,TGTGCCAGCAGCGTAGACGGACAGGGCGGAAAACTGTTTTTT